The 32 T cell receptor beta chains given below trace back to one sample, sequenced in a study of T cell responses to AZD1222 COVID-19 vaccine. Sequencing was performed with immunoSEQ multiplex PCR; in TCRdb, only in-frame clones are kept and a portion is missing. This repertoire shows under 150,000 clones, approximately 90% found once; its top ten account for about 10%. The source was peripheral blood, collected 28 days after the second AZD1222 dose. Source of these receptors: an adult who received the AZD1222 COVID-19 vaccine.

The V and J genes are TRBV9 and TRBJ1-1, with D uncertain. Germline lookup yields CDR1 SGDLS and CDR2 YYNGEE. The CDR3 is 13 amino acids. V was trimmed by 3 bases and J by 5 bases, leaving 11 bases between them. In nucleotides, the CDR3 is TGTGCCAGCAGCGAGGACTTAGGGACTGAAGCTTTCTTT. The encoded protein is CASSEDLGTEAFF.

V usage is TRBV30 and J usage is TRBJ2-3; 13 bases are a match to TRBD2. Trimming at V came to 3 bases and at J to 0 bases, leaving 9 bases not matched to a gene. The CDR3 extends over 18 amino acids. Germline V gene lookup returns CDR1 GTSNPN and CDR2 SVGIG (reference sequence). The CDR3 DNA reads as TGTGCCTGGAGCGTCAGGACTAGCGGGAGCCAAAGCACAGATACGCAGTATTTT. This gives the protein CAWSVRTSGSQSTDTQYF.

The chain couples TRBV20-1 to TRBJ1-1, with D uncertain. Trimming took 3 bases from V and 3 from J, leaving 8 bases between them. Per germline, CDR1 DFQATT and CDR2 SNEGSKA (reference sequence). The CDR3 consists of 12 residues. The chain's CDR3 is CSASPQYTEAFF. In DNA, the CDR3 is TGCAGTGCTAGTCCCCAGTACACTGAAGCTTTCTTT.

The chain combines TRBV20-1 with TRBJ1-1; no firm D call. The CDR3 covers 11 residues. V was pared by 4 bases and J by 3 bases, with 6 bases between. Germline CDR1 reads DFQATT; CDR2 reads SNEGSKA (reference sequence). The DNA of the CDR3 is TGCAGTGCTAATCAGGACACTGAAGCTTTCTTT. It specifies CSANQDTEAFF.

The V gene is TRBV5-4, the J gene TRBJ1-2; unclear D gene. The CDR3 covers 14 residues. Germline V gene lookup returns CDR1 SGHNT and CDR2 YYREEE (reference sequence). Trimming took off 0 bases at V and 8 bases at J, with 14 bases between the two ends. In DNA form, the CDR3 reads TGTGCCAGCAGCTTGGAAATCTCCGTGGGGGGCTACACCTTC. Its translation is CASSLEISVGGYTF.

V is TRBV27 and J is TRBJ1-1; D is undetermined. V gave up 5 bases and J gave up 7 bases, with 14 bases separating them. The germline V gene has CDR1 MNHEY and CDR2 SMNVEV (reference sequence). CDR3 size: 13 residues. The CDR3: CASSTDLRGEAFF. The CDR3 coding sequence is TGTGCCAGCAGTACGGACCTTCGAGGTGAAGCTTTCTTT.

The rearrangement links TRBV7-2 to TRBJ1-2, with D unresolved. CDR3 length: 14 residues. Per germline, CDR1 SGHTA and CDR2 FQGNSA. Trimming cost V 1 base and J 3 bases, with 9 bases left between them. CDR3 amino acids: CASSLVGGDYGYTF. In DNA form, the CDR3 reads TGTGCCAGCAGCTTAGTGGGAGGAGACTATGGCTACACCTTC.

By share, this clone counts as medium-sized. This chain uses TRBV15 with TRBJ2-3; TRBD1 aligns across 10 bases. The CDR3 is made up of 15 amino acids. Germline CDR1 reads LNHNV; CDR2 reads YYDKDF (reference sequence). V shed 4 bases and J 3 bases; nucleotides not matched to a gene: 4. The CDR3 spells CATSIGQGGTDTQYF. The CDR3 region has the DNA TGTGCCACCAGCATTGGACAGGGGGGAACAGATACGCAGTATTTT.

The chain links TRBV7-9 to TRBJ1-1; tentatively, D is TRBD1 (6 bases). V lost 5 bases and J lost 6, with 13 bases in between. The CDR3 consists of 13 residues. Germline V lookup: CDR1 SEHNR, CDR2 FQNEAQ (reference sequence). CDR3 DNA sequence: TGTGCCAGCAGCCCACCCGGGACATCTGAAGCTTTCTTT. Its translation: CASSPPGTSEAFF.

This clone was recorded a few times. The chain couples TRBV6-1 to TRBJ2-6; no firm D call. The CDR3 extends over 15 amino acids. CDR1 is MNHNS, CDR2 SASEGT, per germline. V was trimmed by 2 bases and J by 0 bases, leaving 5 bases between them. In DNA, the CDR3 is TGTGCCAGCAGTGAACATTTCTCTGGGGCCAACGTCCTGACTTTC. This translates into CASSEHFSGANVLTF.

The chain uses TRBV4-1 and TRBJ1-5, with D tentatively TRBD1 (5 bases). Germline CDR1 MGHRA, CDR2 YSYEKL. The CDR3 covers 15 residues. Deletions cut 0 bases from V and 2 bases from J, with 8 bases between. CDR3 in DNA: TGCGCCAGCAGCCAAGATCAAGGGGGCAATCAGCCCCAGCATTTT. Translating gives CASSQDQGGNQPQHF.

The chain has TRBV5-4 and TRBJ2-1; TRBD2 agrees at 12 bases. V trimming: 3 bases; J trimming: 3 bases; junction bases outside the gene matches: 7. CDR3 length: 17 amino acids. CDR1 SGHNT and CDR2 YYREEE come from the germline V gene (reference sequence). CDR3 bases: TGTGCCAGCAGCTCTAGGACTAGCGGGATGGTCTACAATGAGCAGTTCTTC. It translates to CASSSRTSGMVYNEQFF.

The rearrangement joins TRBV3-1 (or the pseudogene TRBV3-2) to TRBJ1-1; D not certain. The CDR3 runs to 12 residues. Between the trimmed V and J ends, which lost 4 bases and 8 bases, there was a span of 11 bases. CDR1 and CDR2 from the germline V gene are LGHDT and YNNKEL (reference sequence). CDR3 in DNA: TGTGCCAGCAGCCCCCAAGGAGCGGAAGCTTTCTTT. Protein: CASSPQGAEAFF.

The chain has TRBV14 and TRBJ1-3; tentative D call: TRBD1 (6 bases). CDR3 length equals 17 residues. V dropped 2 bases and J dropped 5 bases, with 19 bases sitting between them. Germline CDR1 reads SGHDN; CDR2 reads FVKESK. The CDR3 nucleotides read TGTGCCAGCAGCCAATGGTACATGCGGGACAAGAGAAACACCATATATTTT. Encoded protein: CASSQWYMRDKRNTIYF.

The chain combines TRBV7-9 with TRBJ2-5, with unresolved D. V was shortened by 1 base and J by 3 bases, with 9 bases between the two germline ends. Germline-derived CDR1 and CDR2 are SEHNR and FQNEAQ (reference sequence). CDR3 size: 14 residues. In DNA form, the CDR3 reads TGTGCCAGCAGCTTAGTGTTGCGCAAAGAGACCCAGTACTTC. Amino acid sequence: CASSLVLRKETQYF.

The chain recombines TRBV4-1 with TRBJ2-1, with D possibly being TRBD2 (6 bases). The V end was cut by 6 bases, the J end by 0 bases, with 15 bases between. The germline gives CDR1 MGHRA, CDR2 YSYEKL. CDR3 size: 16 residues. The CDR3 here is CASSSPGLSSYNEQFF. The CDR3 coding sequence is TGCGCCAGCAGTTCCCCGGGACTCAGCTCCTACAATGAGCAGTTCTTC.

The V gene is TRBV5-5, the J gene TRBJ2-2, with D perhaps matching TRBD1 (6 bases). Trimming left V 2 bases short and J 4 bases short, with 9 bases between. Germline loops: CDR1 SGHKS, CDR2 YYEKEE (reference sequence). This CDR3 contains 14 residues. The CDR3 protein is CASSFVQGTGELFF. DNA of the CDR3: TGTGCCAGCAGCTTCGTACAGGGCACCGGGGAGCTGTTTTTT.

This clone has a single count. This chain joins TRBV10-3 and TRBJ1-2, with a possible D match to TRBD1 (5 bases). From germline, CDR1 is ENHRY and CDR2 SYGVKD. Trimming pared 0 bases from V and 4 bases from J, leaving 18 bases between. The CDR3 extends over 17 amino acids. CDR3 nucleotide sequence: TGTGCCATCAGTGAGTCCCGGGACGCAAACCTCGGCTATGGCTACACCTTC. Translating it yields CAISESRDANLGYGYTF.

This chain connects TRBV7-9 to TRBJ1-1; unclear D gene. The CDR3 has 13 amino acids. Trimming took 4 bases from V and 4 from J, leaving 10 bases between them. The germline V gene has CDR1 SEHNR and CDR2 FQNEAQ (reference sequence). This CDR3 reads CASSSEWGTEAFF. The CDR3 DNA reads as TGTGCCAGCAGCTCGGAGTGGGGCACTGAAGCTTTCTTT. The complete variable domain, with remaining parts taken from reference TRBV7-9 and TRBJ1-1, reads DTGVSQNPRHKITKRGQNVTFRCDPISEHNRLYWYRQTLGQGPEFLTYFQNEAQLEKSRLLSDRFSAERPKGSFSTLEIQRTEQGDSAMYLCASSSEWGTEAFFGQGTRLTVV.

The V call is TRBV11-2, the J call TRBJ1-1; D perhaps matches TRBD1 (5 bases). The CDR3 is made up of 16 amino acids. V gave up 3 bases and J gave up 1 base, with 15 bases separating them. The germline CDR1 and CDR2 sequences are SGHAT and FQNNGV. CDR3 region: CASSLWRGGSNTEAFF. CDR3 nucleotide sequence: TGTGCCAGCAGCTTGTGGAGGGGAGGATCGAACACTGAAGCTTTCTTT. The full variable domain, completed using reference TRBV11-2 and TRBJ1-1, is EAGVAQSPRYKIIEKRQSVAFWCNPISGHATLYWYQQILGQGPKLLIQFQNNGVVDDSQLPKDRFSAERLKGVDSTLKIQPAKLEDSAVYLCASSLWRGGSNTEAFFGQGTRLTVV.

This clone was recorded only once. The V gene is TRBV7-9, the J gene TRBJ2-3; D is uncertain. CDR1 and CDR2 (germline): SEHNR, FQNEAQ (reference sequence). Trimming pared 5 bases from V and 2 bases from J, leaving 8 bases between. The CDR3 loop spans 13 amino acids. CDR3 residues: CASSRPTTDTQYF. CDR3 DNA sequence: TGTGCCAGCAGCAGGCCTACCACAGATACGCAGTATTTT.

This chain uses TRBV5-4 with TRBJ2-3, with 7 bases matching TRBD2. The CDR3 runs to 16 residues. Germline trimming cut 4 bases from V and 2 bases from J; bases unmatched to any gene: 10. Germline CDR1 is SGHNT and CDR2 is YYREEE (reference sequence). In DNA, the CDR3 is TGTGCCAGCAGCGAAGATCTAGCGGCCTCCACAGATACGCAGTATTTT. This translates into CASSEDLAASTDTQYF.

The chain links TRBV6-5 to TRBJ1-3; D call uncertain. Trimming cost V 6 bases and J 2 bases, with 5 bases left between them. This CDR3 has 12 amino acids. CDR1 MNHEY and CDR2 SVGAGI come from the germline V gene. This chain's CDR3 is CASRDAGNTIYF. CDR3 nucleotide sequence: TGTGCCAGCAGGGACGCTGGAAACACCATATATTTT.

V gene TRBV7-3 combines with J gene TRBJ2-1; D remains unclear. CDR1 SGHTA and CDR2 FQGTGA come from the germline V gene. The V end lost 5 bases, the J end lost 0 bases, and 5 bases lay between the germline ends. The CDR3 extends over 13 amino acids. CDR3 protein: CASSLSSYNEQFF. CDR3 coding DNA: TGTGCCAGCAGCCTAAGCTCCTACAATGAGCAGTTCTTC.

The chain uses TRBV2 and TRBJ2-7; 12 nucleotides match TRBD2. With V trimmed by 10 bases and J by 1 base, 11 bases remained unmatched. In germline, CDR1 is SNHLY, CDR2 FYNNEI. The CDR3 length is 16 residues. CDR3 bases: TGTGCCACCCTCCTAACGGGGACTAGCGGGTCCTACGAGCAGTACTTC. This translates into CATLLTGTSGSYEQYF.

The chain combines TRBV27 with TRBJ1-5, with unresolved D. The CDR3 is 15 residues long. Germline assignment: CDR1 MNHEY and CDR2 SMNVEV (reference sequence). Trimming pared 8 bases from V and 2 bases from J, leaving 16 bases between. The CDR3 is CASGSLNGGNQPQHF. The CDR3 nucleotides read TGTGCCAGCGGCTCGCTGAATGGTGGCAATCAGCCCCAGCATTTT.

V usage is TRBV7-2 and J usage is TRBJ1-2, with D perhaps TRBD1 (6 bases). The CDR3 length is 15 residues. CDR1 and CDR2 (germline): SGHTA, FQGNSA. The V end lost 3 bases, the J end lost 2 bases, and 13 bases lay between the germline ends. The DNA for the CDR3 is TGTGCCAGCAGCTTCGGGACGGGGGGCAACTATGGCTACACCTTC. Protein product: CASSFGTGGNYGYTF. Full variable domain (remainder filled in from reference TRBV7-2 and TRBJ1-2): GAGVSQSPSNKVTEKGKDVELRCDPISGHTALYWYRQSLGQGLEFLIYFQGNSAPDKSGLPSDRFSAERTGGSVSTLTIQRTQQEDSAVYLCASSFGTGGNYGYTFGSGTRLTVV.

This clone was seen only once. The chain joins TRBV19 to TRBJ2-2, with 7 bases matching TRBD1. V dropped 5 bases and J dropped 4; count of bases not matched to a gene: 4. The CDR3 is 14 amino acids. Germline V gives CDR1 LNHDA, CDR2 SQIVND (reference sequence). The CDR3 loop reads CASSLGQVTGELFF. In DNA form, the CDR3 reads TGTGCCAGTAGTTTAGGACAGGTCACCGGGGAGCTGTTTTTT.

The chain couples TRBV7-9 to TRBJ2-2; TRBD1 matches at 10 bases. This CDR3 has 14 residues. The germline V gene encodes CDR1 SEHNR and CDR2 FQNEAQ (reference sequence). The CDR3 region is CANRQGAGSGELFF. CDR3 nucleotides: TGTGCGAACCGACAGGGGGCGGGATCCGGGGAGCTGTTTTTT.

This clone was found once. The CDR3 region has the DNA TGTGCCAGCAGCCCCCCGGGGGGGCCACAACACGAGCAGTACGTC. The encoded protein is CASSPPGGPQHEQYV. The V call is TRBV9, the J call TRBJ2-7, with TRBD2 identical over 8 bases. V lost 4 bases and J lost 5; bases outside the gene matches: 11. Looked up from germline, CDR1 is SGDLS and CDR2 is YYNGEE. The CDR3 extends over 15 amino acids.

The chain carries TRBV5-1 and TRBJ1-6; D is undetermined. In germline, CDR1 is SGHRS, CDR2 YFSETQ. The CDR3 has 12 residues. V was pared by 4 bases and J by 9 bases, with 8 bases between. CDR3 amino acids: CASSPEGSPLHF. Here the CDR3 DNA reads TGCGCCAGCAGCCCTGAAGGTTCACCCCTCCACTTT.

The chain joins TRBV13 to TRBJ1-2; 9 nucleotides align to TRBD1. CDR1 and CDR2 (germline): PRHDT, FYEKMQ (reference sequence). The length of the CDR3 is 17 residues. J gave up 0 bases and V 5 bases, and 10 bases lay outside the gene matches. In DNA form, the CDR3 reads TGTGCCAGCAGCCAAACCGGGACAGGGCCTACTAACTATGGCTACACCTTC. This encodes CASSQTGTGPTNYGYTF.